The present T cell receptor beta chain was sequenced within a study of blood T cells in healthy people across ages. Whole-study context: About one barcoded beta molecule per two T cells came from capture by template switching.

The sample holds a few counts of this clonotype. A sample-barcoded 5' primer and a J-beta primer mix were used in a second PCR of about 6 to 12 cycles. TCRdb reprocessed the 5' RACE reads via MiXCR and lists one record per CDR3 protein. The top ten clones hold under 4% of a sample with about 620,000 distinct CDR3 sequences, 20% to 25% of them seen once. The material sequenced was blood. This TCR derives from a man in his 70s in good health.

The CDR3 bases are TGCGCCAGCACCCCACAGACAGGGGGCATGGAGACCCAGTACTTC. Amino acids: CASTPQTGGMETQYF. This rearrangement joins TRBV5-1 to TRBJ2-5; TRBD1 matches 10 bases. The germline gives CDR1 SGHRS, CDR2 YFSETQ. With 6 bases clipped from V and 5 bases from J, the junction kept 10 bases outside the gene matches. CDR3 length equals 15 residues. Together with reference TRBV5-1 and TRBJ2-5, the CDR3 gives the full variable domain: KAGVTQTPRYLIKTRGQQVTLSCSPISGHRSVSWYQQTPGQGLQFLFEYFSETQRNKGNFPGRFSGRQFSNSRSEMNVSTLELGDSALYLCASTPQTGGMETQYFGPGTRLLVL.